This T cell receptor beta chain originates from a study of vaccination effects on CD4 cells after COVID-19. Libraries were prepared by immunoSEQ multiplex PCR; TCRdb keeps only in-frame clonotypes and omits some of them. The profile shows more than 45,000 clones, approximately 80% of them singletons. Between the trimmed V and J ends, which lost 6 bases and 0 bases, there was a span of 12 bases. The CDR3 covers 15 residues. Germline-derived CDR1 and CDR2 are SNHLY and FYNNEI. After less than 11 days in culture, the CD4+ T cells were isolated. Days 3 and 7 saw half the medium replaced with IL-2 medium. Comments on this clone: The antigen is not known.

The sample was CD4+ T cells from PBMCs cultured without peptide, taken before COVID-19 vaccination. This chain joins TRBV2 and TRBJ1-5; D is possibly TRBD1 (6 bases). The source is a human donor who received a COVID-19 vaccine. The CDR3 protein is CASSPTGYSNQPQHF. For the CDR3, the DNA is TGTGCCAGCAGCCCGACAGGATATAGCAATCAGCCCCAGCATTTT.